Presented here are 21 T cell receptor beta chains from one specimen sequenced in a study of response to subunit inactivated influenza vaccine. A single record per CDR3 protein comes from TCRdb applying MiXCR to the RT-PCR reads. The data hold about 540,000 distinct CDR3 sequences, with roughly 23% observed a single time. The same sample was also used in a study of T cells expressing NK-cell markers. As that study records: In generating TCR beta cDNA, 5'RACE template switching with UMIs was used.

Sequencing was performed on CD4+ T cells sorted from PBMCs, taken 11 to 12 days after vaccination. The receptors here all came from a man aged 50 to 59 who received an inactivated influenza vaccine.

With regard to this clonotype: At one end the junction does not follow the germline gene, possibly because of a read error. The chain employs TRBV3-1 and TRBJ2-3; TRBD1 matches 10 bases. The germline V gene encodes CDR1 LGHDT and CDR2 YNNKEL (reference sequence). The CDR3 loop spans 18 amino acids. The CDR3 DNA reads TGTGCCTGCAGCCAAGGGTTAATTCGGGGACAGGGGATAGATACGCAGTATTTT. Amino acid sequence: CACSQGLIRGQGIDTQYF.

The sample holds a few counts of this clonotype. This chain uses TRBV4-1 with TRBJ1-6; no reliable D call. V was pared by 0 bases and J by 8 bases, with 17 bases between. The V gene's germline CDR1 is MGHRA and CDR2 YSYEKL. CDR3 length: 17 amino acids. CDR3 nucleotide sequence: TGCGCCAGCAGCCAAGACCCGGCCTGGCTGCCCGATTCACCCCTCCACTTT. It codes for CASSQDPAWLPDSPLHF.

This clonotype was counted once. This chain links TRBV5-1 with TRBJ2-2; a possible D gene is TRBD1 (5 bases). CDR3 size: 13 residues. Trimming removed 7 bases at V and 0 bases at J, with 7 bases between. Germline V gives CDR1 SGHRS, CDR2 YFSETQ. CDR3 amino acids: CASSTANTGELFF. The CDR3, as DNA: TGCGCCAGCTCGACAGCGAACACCGGGGAGCTGTTTTTT.

The V call is TRBV19, the J call TRBJ1-1; D not certain. This CDR3 comprises 16 residues. Germline V lookup: CDR1 LNHDA, CDR2 SQIVND (reference sequence). V lost 4 bases and J 0 bases, leaving 15 bases between the germline ends. CDR3 sequence (DNA): TGTGCCAGTAGTACGCTAGGACGGACCATGAACACTGAAGCTTTCTTT. Residues: CASSTLGRTMNTEAFF.

This clonotype has at least ten counts. The chain has TRBV11-2 and TRBJ2-1; 7 bases map to TRBD1. The V gene end was trimmed by 2 bases and the J gene end by 6 bases; junction bases not matched to a gene: 1. The CDR3 is 13 residues long. Per the germline V gene, CDR1 is SGHAT and CDR2 is FQNNGV. The DNA of the CDR3 is TGTGCCAGCAGCTTACCAGGGGGCAATGAGCAGTTCTTC. This gives the protein CASSLPGGNEQFF.

V gene TRBV7-8 combines with J gene TRBJ1-5, with 8 bases that match TRBD1. The V segment lost 2 bases and the J segment 4 bases; nucleotides outside the gene matches: 4. From germline, CDR1 is SGHVS and CDR2 FQNEAQ. This CDR3 has 15 amino acids. The CDR3 coding sequence is TGTGCCAGCAGCTTACGTTACAGGGGGAATCAGCCCCAGCATTTT. Its protein product is CASSLRYRGNQPQHF.

CDR3 loop: CATHGDRDNSPLHF. As DNA, the CDR3 is TGTGCCACCCATGGGGACAGGGATAATTCACCCCTCCACTTT. V and J are TRBV10-3 and TRBJ1-6; 9 bases align to TRBD1. Per the germline V gene, CDR1 is ENHRY and CDR2 is SYGVKD. CDR3 length: 14 residues. V gave up 10 bases and J gave up 5 bases; unmatched junction bases: 6.

This clonotype was observed many times. This chain links TRBV7-2 with TRBJ2-1; D is possibly TRBD1 or TRBD2 (8 bases each). The V gene's germline CDR1 is SGHTA and CDR2 FQGNSA. The CDR3 runs 16 residues. Trimming took 4 bases from V and 6 from J, leaving 19 bases between them. The CDR3 DNA is TGTGCCAGCAGCTCAGGACAGGGACTAGGGACCAATGAGCAGTTCTTC. This sequence encodes CASSSGQGLGTNEQFF.

The chain carries TRBV7-3 and TRBJ2-2; 13 nucleotides agree with TRBD2. Unmatched junction bases numbered 1, after V lost 5 bases and J lost 7 bases. Germline V lookup: CDR1 SGHTA, CDR2 FQGTGA. The CDR3 runs to 14 residues. The DNA for the CDR3 is TGTGCCAGCAGCACTAGCGGGGGGGACGGGGAGCTGTTTTTT. Translation: CASSTSGGDGELFF.

This clonotype was detected a few times. The chain carries TRBV20-1 and TRBJ2-3; 7 bases fit TRBD2. J lost 3 bases, V lost 5 bases, and 11 bases had no gene match. Germline lookup yields CDR1 DFQATT and CDR2 SNEGSKA (reference sequence). This CDR3 contains 15 residues. CDR3 DNA: TGCAGTGCTCCCCGGACTAGTACCAGTACAGATACGCAGTATTTT. It encodes CSAPRTSTSTDTQYF.

There are many counts of this clonotype. V gene TRBV20-1 combines with J gene TRBJ2-1; TRBD2 matches at 8 bases. CDR3 length: 13 amino acids. CDR1 and CDR2 from the germline V gene are DFQATT and SNEGSKA (reference sequence). The DNA for the CDR3 is TGCGGAGGGGCAGCGGGAGTGTACAATGAGCAGTTCTTC. Translation: CGGAAGVYNEQFF.

This clonotype was found a few times. This chain connects TRBV7-2 to TRBJ1-1, with D unresolved. Trimming cost V 5 bases and J 0 bases, with 10 bases left between them. The CDR3 loop spans 14 amino acids. Germline-derived CDR1 and CDR2 are SGHTA and FQGNSA. This chain's CDR3 is CASSARLMNTEAFF. The CDR3, as DNA: TGTGCCAGCAGCGCCAGACTGATGAACACTGAAGCTTTCTTT.

The chain joins TRBV9 to TRBJ2-2; 7 nucleotides match TRBD1. J lost 4 bases, V lost 3 bases, and 6 bases had no gene match. The germline CDR1 and CDR2 sequences are SGDLS and YYNGEE. This CDR3 has 15 residues. CDR3 sequence reads: CASSAGQTSTGELFF. The CDR3 DNA reads as TGTGCCAGCAGCGCGGGACAGACCTCCACCGGGGAGCTGTTTTTT.

The chain is built from TRBV3-1 and TRBJ2-1, with 11 nucleotides matching TRBD2. This CDR3 is built from 15 residues. Germline CDR1 reads LGHDT; CDR2 reads YNNKEL (reference sequence). V lost 6 bases, J lost 6 bases, and 7 bases stayed unmatched. In DNA form, the CDR3 reads TGTGCCAGCAGTCACCTGGGACTAGCGGTCAATGAGCAGTTCTTC. Translation: CASSHLGLAVNEQFF.

CDR3: CASTLSGGNIQYF. The CDR3 bases are TGTGCCAGCACCCTAAGTGGGGGAAACATTCAGTACTTC. The gene calls are TRBV7-9 and TRBJ2-4; the D gene could be TRBD1 or TRBD2 (5 bases each). Between the trimmed V and J ends, which lost 7 bases and 6 bases, there was a span of 13 bases. From germline, CDR1 is SEHNR and CDR2 FQNEAQ (reference sequence). CDR3 length: 13 residues.

This rearrangement joins TRBV7-3 to TRBJ1-5; D not resolved. CDR3 length: 13 residues. Germline assignment: CDR1 SGHTA and CDR2 FQGTGA. The V end was cut by 4 bases, the J end by 5 bases, with 9 bases between. The CDR3 bases are TGTGCCAGCAGCTCTGGGAGGGATCAGCCCCAGCATTTT. Encoded protein: CASSSGRDQPQHF.

The sample holds many counts of this clonotype. The chain is built from TRBV12-3 or TRBV12-4 and TRBJ2-7, with a weak D call TRBD1 (5 bases). V was clipped by 1 base and J by 2 bases, with 6 bases between them. The length of the CDR3 is 13 residues. DNA for the CDR3: TGTGCCAGCAGTTTAGGGACACCCTACGAGCAGTACTTC. Protein: CASSLGTPYEQYF.

Comment on this clonotype: A read error is possible here, since a much larger clone lies one base away. The V and J genes are TRBV29-1 and TRBJ2-1, with D perhaps TRBD1 or TRBD2 (5 bases each). The tail of the sequence fits TRBJ2-7 better, so the J call may be wrong. This CDR3 has 12 residues. Germline V lookup: CDR1 SQVTM, CDR2 ANQGSEA. The CDR3: CSAGDRNNEQYF. CDR3 coding DNA: TGCAGCGCCGGGGACCGAAACAATGAGCAGTACTTC.

The table lists this clonotype with many counts. The rearrangement links TRBV12-3 or TRBV12-4 to TRBJ2-7; possible D gene TRBD1, 8 bases. The CDR3 spans 15 residues. The V and J ends lost 4 bases and 5 bases respectively, with 18 bases between them. CDR3 in amino acids: CASSSQGGRKNEQYF. DNA of the CDR3: TGTGCCAGCAGTTCACAGGGGGGGAGAAAAAACGAGCAGTACTTC.

V and J are TRBV11-1 and TRBJ2-1; tentatively, D is TRBD1 (5 bases). This CDR3 spans 19 amino acids. Germline CDR1 SGHAT, CDR2 FQDESV (reference sequence). Trimming removed 2 bases at V and 2 bases at J, with 22 bases between. The CDR3 region is CASSLWLNSGRVTYNEQFF. The CDR3 nucleotides read TGTGCCAGCAGCTTATGGTTAAATTCGGGCAGGGTAACCTACAATGAGCAGTTCTTC.

This chain links TRBV7-3 with TRBJ2-7; no reliable D call. This CDR3 spans 16 amino acids. Germline V CDR1 and CDR2: SGHTA, FQGTGA. The V gene lost 6 bases and the J gene lost 4 bases, with 22 bases spanning the gap. Written as DNA, the CDR3 is TGTGCCAGCAGTTATACAGACGAACCGGCCCCTTACGAGCAGTACTTC. Translation gives CASSYTDEPAPYEQYF.